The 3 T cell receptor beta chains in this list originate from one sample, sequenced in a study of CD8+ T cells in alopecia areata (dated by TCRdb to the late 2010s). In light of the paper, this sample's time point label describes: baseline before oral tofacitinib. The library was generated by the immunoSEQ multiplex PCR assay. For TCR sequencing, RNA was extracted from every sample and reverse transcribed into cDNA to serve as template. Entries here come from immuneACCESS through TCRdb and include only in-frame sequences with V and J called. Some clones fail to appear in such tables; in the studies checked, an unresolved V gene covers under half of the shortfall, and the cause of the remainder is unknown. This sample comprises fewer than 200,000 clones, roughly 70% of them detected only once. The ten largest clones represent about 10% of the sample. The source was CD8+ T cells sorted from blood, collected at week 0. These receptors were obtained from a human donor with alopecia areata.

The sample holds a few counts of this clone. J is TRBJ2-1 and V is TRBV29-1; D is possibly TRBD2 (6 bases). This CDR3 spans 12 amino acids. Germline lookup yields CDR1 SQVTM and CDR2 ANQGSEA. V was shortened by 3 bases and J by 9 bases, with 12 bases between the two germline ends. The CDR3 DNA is TGCAGCGTTGAGACTAGTGGTAGTGAGCAGTTCTTC. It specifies CSVETSGSEQFF.

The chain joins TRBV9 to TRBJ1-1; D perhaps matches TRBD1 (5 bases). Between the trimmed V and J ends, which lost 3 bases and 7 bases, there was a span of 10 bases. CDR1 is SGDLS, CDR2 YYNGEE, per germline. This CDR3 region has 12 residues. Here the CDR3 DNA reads TGTGCCAGCAGCGATATTGACAGTGAAGCTTTCTTT. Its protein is CASSDIDSEAFF.

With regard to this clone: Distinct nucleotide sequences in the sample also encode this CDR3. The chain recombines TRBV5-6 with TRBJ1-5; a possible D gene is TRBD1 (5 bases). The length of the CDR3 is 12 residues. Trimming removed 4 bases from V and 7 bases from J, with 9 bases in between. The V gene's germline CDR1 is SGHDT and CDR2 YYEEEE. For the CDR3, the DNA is TGTGCCAGCAGCGGGGGAGGGCAGCCCCAGCATTTT. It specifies CASSGGGQPQHF.